Below are 22 T cell receptor beta chains sequenced from a single sample in a study of T cell clonality in common variable immunodeficiency. The assay was immunoSEQ multiplex PCR, and TCRdb's table has in-frame clones only and misses some. The sample presents approximately 75,000 clones, none singletons. The sequenced sample consisted of peripheral blood mononuclear cells. The source of these receptors is a person aged 18-69 years in good health.

This clone was counted ten times or more. The observed sequence ends 3 residues before the CDR3 terminus, with the missing tail filled in from the germline J gene. This chain uses TRBV18 with TRBJ2-5; D call uncertain. This CDR3 contains 14 residues. Trimming left V 0 bases short and J 5 bases short, with 10 bases between. Germline assignment: CDR1 KGHSH and CDR2 LQKENI. The CDR3 bases that were read are TGTGCCAGCTCACCACCAGGGTTCCCCGAGACC. Its protein is CASSPPGFPET. The CDR3 in full is CASSPPGFPETQYF. The full variable domain, its missing parts supplied by reference TRBV18 and TRBJ2-5, is NAGVMQNPRHLVRRRGQEARLRCSPMKGHSHVYWYRQLPEEGLKFMVYLQKENIIDESGMPKERFSAEFPKEGPSILRIQQVVRGDSAAYFCASSPPGFPETQYFGPGTRLLVL.

This clone has at least ten counts. The read terminates 3 residues ahead of where the CDR3 ends, so the germline J gene completes it. The chain is built from TRBV19 and TRBJ2-2; 7 bases map to TRBD1. V lost 4 bases to trimming and J lost 5 bases; unmatched junction nucleotides: 7. This CDR3 has 15 residues. Germline CDR1 and CDR2: LNHDA and SQIVND (reference sequence). Partial CDR3 DNA: TGTGCCAGTAGTACCACAGGGGTTCGAACCGGGGAG. It translates to CASSTTGVRTGE. The whole CDR3 protein is CASSTTGVRTGELFF. The full variable domain, with the rest looked up from reference TRBV19 and TRBJ2-2, is DGGITQSPKYLFRKEGQNVTLSCEQNLNHDAMYWYRQDPGQGLRLIYYSQIVNDFQKGDIAEGYSVSREKKESFPLTVTSAQKNPTAFYLCASSTTGVRTGELFFGEGSRLTVL.

This clone was detected ten times or more. The read gets to within 3 residues of the CDR3 end, and the germline J gene fills in the rest. The chain recombines TRBV5-1 with TRBJ1-5; D is unclear. The V gene lost 4 bases and the J gene lost 4 bases, with 18 bases spanning the gap. The CDR3 contains 16 residues. Germline CDR1 reads SGHRS; CDR2 reads YFSETQ. CDR3 region: CASSAGDTAGNQPQHF. The part of the CDR3 DNA that was read is TGCGCCAGCAGCGCCGGAGACACGGCAGGAAATCAGCCC.

This clone was observed many times. The CDR3 extends 3 residues past the end of the read, so its final part is completed from the germline J gene. The chain joins TRBV12-5 to TRBJ1-5; no definite D call. This CDR3 region has 13 residues. The V and J ends lost 7 bases and 7 bases respectively, with 14 bases between them. Germline V gene sequence: CDR1 LGHNT, CDR2 FRNRAP. The sequenced part of the CDR3 DNA is TGTGCTAGTGTCAAGGCCCTCGGGCAGCCC. This gives the protein CASVKALGQP. In full, the CDR3 reads CASVKALGQPQHF.

This clone appeared a few times. The CDR3 end is not reached by the read, which stops 3 residues before it; the germline J gene fills it in. V is TRBV19 and J is TRBJ1-6; D is unclear. CDR1 LNHDA and CDR2 SQIVND come from the germline V gene (reference sequence). The CDR3 covers 14 residues. With 6 bases removed from V and 6 bases from J, the gap between germline ends came to 12 bases. The part of the CDR3 DNA that was read is TGTGCCAGTAGCAGGCCCAGAAGTAATTCACCC. This codes for CASSRPRSNSP. The entire CDR3 protein reads CASSRPRSNSPLHF. Complete variable domain (other parts from reference TRBV19 and TRBJ1-6): DGGITQSPKYLFRKEGQNVTLSCEQNLNHDAMYWYRQDPGQGLRLIYYSQIVNDFQKGDIAEGYSVSREKKESFPLTVTSAQKNPTAFYLCASSRPRSNSPLHFGNGTRLTVT.

This clone has ten or more counts. The read halts 3 residues ahead of the CDR3 end, with the missing end drawn from the germline J gene. The chain joins TRBV19 to TRBJ1-1; no clear D. This CDR3 region has 13 residues. Germline V gene sequence: CDR1 LNHDA, CDR2 SQIVND (reference sequence). Trimming left V 4 bases short and J 1 base short, with 7 bases between. CDR3 DNA, as far as it was read: TGTGCCAGTAGTAAGACTTGGAACACTGAA. Amino acid sequence: CASSKTWNTE. The complete CDR3 protein is CASSKTWNTEAFF. Based on the CDR3 plus reference TRBV19 and TRBJ1-1, the full variable domain is DGGITQSPKYLFRKEGQNVTLSCEQNLNHDAMYWYRQDPGQGLRLIYYSQIVNDFQKGDIAEGYSVSREKKESFPLTVTSAQKNPTAFYLCASSKTWNTEAFFGQGTRLTVV.

Ten or more counts support this clone. The sequence runs out 3 residues before the end of the CDR3; the remainder is reconstructed from the germline J gene. V gene TRBV5-1 combines with J gene TRBJ2-2; D possibly corresponds to TRBD1 (5 bases). Trimming stripped 2 bases from V and 1 base from J, with 6 bases between. The CDR3 totals 14 residues. Germline V lookup: CDR1 SGHRS, CDR2 YFSETQ. CDR3 sequence: CASSLQVNTGELFF. The CDR3 DNA, read in part, is TGCGCCAGCAGCTTACAGGTGAACACCGGGGAG.

This clone was counted at least ten times. With the read ending 3 residues before the CDR3 end, the germline J gene is used to fill in that end. The rearrangement links TRBV20-1 to TRBJ2-3; a weak D match, TRBD1 (6 bases). CDR1 is DFQATT and CDR2 is SNEGSKA in the germline V gene (reference sequence). V dropped 3 bases and J dropped 0 bases, with 13 bases sitting between them. This CDR3 region has 15 residues. The CDR3 sequence: CSARVPDSSTDTQYF. The part of the CDR3 DNA that was read is TGCAGTGCTAGGGTCCCGGACAGCAGCACAGATACG.

This clone was observed many times. The read is 3 residues too short to cover the CDR3 end, so that end is filled in from the germline J gene. V is TRBV7-9 and J is TRBJ2-7, with D possibly matching TRBD2 (6 bases). The germline V gene encodes CDR1 SEHNR and CDR2 FQNEAQ (reference sequence). V lost 9 bases, J lost 4 bases, and 16 bases lay in between. This CDR3 spans 13 amino acids. The CDR3 loop reads CASAWDSKYEQYF. The CDR3 DNA, read in part, is TGTGCCAGTGCCTGGGACTCAAAATACGAG.

This clone was seen many times. The CDR3 protein is CASSPGTGPFYEQYF. CDR3 DNA (partial): TGTGCCAGCTCACCCGGGACAGGGCCTTTCTACGAG. This chain links TRBV18 with TRBJ2-7; TRBD1 matches at 9 bases. The read is 3 residues too short to cover the CDR3 end, so that end is filled in from the germline J gene. The CDR3 is made up of 15 amino acids. The germline gives CDR1 KGHSH, CDR2 LQKENI. V shed 3 bases, J shed 3 bases, and the junction held 6 bases outside the gene matches.

This clone has ten or more counts. Read data end 3 residues before the CDR3 end; the end is taken from the germline J gene. This chain connects TRBV5-6 to TRBJ1-1; TRBD1 aligns across 8 bases. The CDR3 runs to 13 residues. Germline V gives CDR1 SGHDT, CDR2 YYEEEE. V gave up 4 bases and J gave up 4 bases; unmatched junction bases: 3. The CDR3 DNA, read in part, is TGTGCCAGCAGCGACAGGGGAGTCACTGAA. Translation: CASSDRGVTE. The full CDR3 sequence reads CASSDRGVTEAFF.

There are many counts of this clone. The covered CDR3 bases are TGTGCCAGTAGTATGTCTGGGACAGGGGGCCTACTCTCCTATGGC. Translated, it gives CASSMSGTGGLLSYG. The complete CDR3 reads CASSMSGTGGLLSYGYTF. V usage is TRBV19 and J usage is TRBJ1-2, with 12 bases aligning to TRBD1. The CDR3 end is not reached by the read, which stops 3 residues before it; the germline J gene fills it in. J lost 4 bases, V lost 3 bases, and 12 bases had no gene match. CDR1 LNHDA and CDR2 SQIVND come from the germline V gene (reference sequence). The CDR3 length is 18 residues.

In its sample, this clone was seen many times. The read halts 3 residues ahead of the CDR3 end, with the missing end drawn from the germline J gene. The chain has TRBV20-1 and TRBJ1-5, with D maybe TRBD1 (5 bases). CDR1 is DFQATT and CDR2 is SNEGSKA in the germline V gene (reference sequence). Trimming took 5 bases from V and 4 from J, leaving 18 bases between them. The CDR3 extends over 15 amino acids. CDR3 bases read: TGCAGTGCTGGGGGGTGGAAGGGGATGAATCAGCCC. Encoded protein: CSAGGWKGMNQP. The whole CDR3 protein reads CSAGGWKGMNQPQHF.

The CDR3 DNA, read in part, is TGTGCCAGCAGCTACCGGACTAGCGGGGTCTACGAG. It is translated as CASSYRTSGVYE. The whole CDR3 sequence is CASSYRTSGVYEQYF. The chain recombines TRBV11-1 with TRBJ2-7, with 12 bases lining up with TRBD2. The read stops 3 residues short of the end of the CDR3; the missing end is completed from the germline J gene. There are 15 residues in the CDR3. With V trimmed by 4 bases and J by 3 bases, 4 bases remained unmatched. CDR1 is SGHAT and CDR2 is FQDESV in the germline V gene (reference sequence).

In this sample, this clone turned up many times. The read gets to within 3 residues of the CDR3 end, and the germline J gene fills in the rest. This rearrangement joins TRBV19 to TRBJ2-6; D is ambiguous. Germline V gene data show CDR1 as LNHDA and CDR2 as SQIVND (reference sequence). The germline V and J ends were trimmed by 4 bases and 0 bases, with 13 bases remaining between them. The CDR3 has 17 amino acids. The CDR3 DNA, read in part, is TGTGCCAGTAGTAAGTGGGCCTCCGTCTCTGGGGCCAACGTC. It yields the protein CASSKWASVSGANV. The entire CDR3 protein is CASSKWASVSGANVLTF.

This clone was detected many times. Read coverage stops 3 residues before the CDR3 terminus; the germline J gene supplies the remainder. V gene TRBV12-3 or TRBV12-4 combines with J gene TRBJ2-5; D possibly corresponds to TRBD1 (6 bases). The CDR3 length is 13 residues. The V end was cut by 5 bases, the J end by 7 bases, with 14 bases between. The sequenced part of the CDR3 DNA is TGTGCCAGCAGTGAACAGGGTTGGGGGACC. Translating it yields CASSEQGWGT. The whole CDR3 sequence reads CASSEQGWGTQYF.

This clone has only a few counts. Coverage ceases 3 residues before the CDR3 finishes, and the germline J gene fills in the end. The J gene is TRBJ2-7, the V gene TRBV25-1, with 8 bases fitting TRBD1. There are 17 residues in the CDR3. Germline loops: CDR1 MGHDK, CDR2 SYGVNS. Trimming removed 1 base from V and 0 bases from J; junction bases left unmatched: 8. The covered CDR3 bases are TGTGCCAGCAGTGAATTGCCGTCAACAGGGGGCTCCTACGAG. This gives the protein CASSELPSTGGSYE. The whole CDR3 region reads CASSELPSTGGSYEQYF.

This clone was counted at least ten times. The CDR3 goes on 3 residues after the read ends, and that part is filled in from the germline J gene. The chain links TRBV19 to TRBJ2-2; 10 bases map to TRBD1. The CDR3 has 16 residues. Germline V gene sequence: CDR1 LNHDA, CDR2 SQIVND (reference sequence). Losses at the gene ends were 0 bases for V and 7 bases for J; bases not matched to a gene: 5. The CDR3: CASSIDRDRGHGELFF. Incomplete CDR3 DNA: TGTGCCAGTAGTATAGACAGGGACAGGGGACACGGGGAG.

This clone was counted many times. At one end the junction does not follow the germline gene, possibly because of a read error. The read is 3 residues too short to cover the CDR3 end, so that end is filled in from the germline J gene. The J gene is TRBJ2-6, the V gene TRBV4-2; D gene unclear. Per germline, CDR1 LGHNA and CDR2 YNFKEQ. CDR3 size: 17 residues. This chain's CDR3 is CASSQRPTVSGANVLTF. The CDR3 DNA, read in part, is TGCGCCAGCAGCCAACGTCCCACGGTCTCTGGGGCCAACGTC.

This clone appeared many times. The CDR3 is cut off 3 residues early in the read; its end comes from the germline J gene. V gene TRBV10-1 combines with J gene TRBJ2-3, with D tentatively TRBD1 (6 bases). V lost 3 bases, J lost 1 base, and 14 bases lay in between. CDR1 WNHNN and CDR2 SYGVQD come from the germline V gene (reference sequence). The length of the CDR3 is 16 residues. This chain's CDR3 is CASSERAAGGTDTQYF. Incomplete CDR3 DNA: TGCGCCAGCAGTGAACGGGCGGCAGGGGGCACAGATACG.

In its sample, this clone was seen many times. The CDR3 goes on 3 residues after the read ends, and that part is filled in from the germline J gene. The rearrangement uses TRBV30 and TRBJ1-5; 7 nucleotides align to TRBD1. The CDR3 runs 14 residues. After removal of 2 bases from V and 4 bases from J, the junction contained 5 bases not matched to a gene. The V gene's germline CDR1 is GTSNPN and CDR2 SVGIG (reference sequence). CDR3 region: CAWSSGQLNQPQHF. CDR3 DNA (partial): TGTGCCTGGAGTTCGGGACAGCTGAATCAGCCC.

This clone was recorded many times. The sequence runs out 3 residues before the end of the CDR3; the remainder is reconstructed from the germline J gene. V gene TRBV10-1 combines with J gene TRBJ2-2; 9 bases line up with TRBD1. CDR1 WNHNN and CDR2 SYGVQD come from the germline V gene (reference sequence). The CDR3 runs 17 residues. J was trimmed by 2 bases and V by 4 bases; bases with no gene match: 8. The CDR3: CASSGQGVGSNTGELFF. The CDR3 bases that were read are TGCGCCAGCAGTGGACAGGGGGTCGGGAGTAACACCGGGGAG.